The present entry profiles one T cell receptor beta chain with its context. Its antigen is still unknown. This specimen belongs to a study of regulatory and conventional T cells in RAG deficiency. Study-wide results and limits: Omenn CD25-high CD127-low cells may be activated cells, not true Tregs.

Genomic DNA came from blood conventional CD4+ T cells gated CD25-low CD127-high. Trimming pared 4 bases from V and 1 base from J, leaving 11 bases between. The CDR3 is 15 residues long. CDR1 and CDR2 (germline): SNHLY, FYNNEI. Only in-frame clones appear in the TCRdb table, and some are missing; sequencing was by immunoSEQ multiplex PCR. Altogether 30,000 to 40,000 clones are present, 75% to 80% being singletons, with the ten largest covering around 3.4%. Another study also made use of these data, one on regulatory T cells. This second study notes: Primers: 52 TRBV forward and 13 TRBJ reverse. Patient repertoires had restricted TRB V-J pairs and skewed V and J usage, most in Tregs.

The chain links TRBV2 to TRBJ1-5; D is possibly TRBD1 (5 bases). This TCR was recovered from a human donor in good health. Sequenced material: CD4+ effector T cells sorted from blood. The CDR3 region is CASSAGGVSNQPQHF. CDR3 nucleotides: TGTGCCAGCAGTGCGGGGGGGGTAAGCAATCAGCCCCAGCATTTT. The full variable domain, completed using reference TRBV2 and TRBJ1-5, is EPEVTQTPSHQVTQMGQEVILRCVPISNHLYFYWYRQILGQKVEFLVSFYNNEISEKSEIFDDQFSVERPDGSNFTLKIRSTKLEDSAMYFCASSAGGVSNQPQHFGDGTRLSIL.